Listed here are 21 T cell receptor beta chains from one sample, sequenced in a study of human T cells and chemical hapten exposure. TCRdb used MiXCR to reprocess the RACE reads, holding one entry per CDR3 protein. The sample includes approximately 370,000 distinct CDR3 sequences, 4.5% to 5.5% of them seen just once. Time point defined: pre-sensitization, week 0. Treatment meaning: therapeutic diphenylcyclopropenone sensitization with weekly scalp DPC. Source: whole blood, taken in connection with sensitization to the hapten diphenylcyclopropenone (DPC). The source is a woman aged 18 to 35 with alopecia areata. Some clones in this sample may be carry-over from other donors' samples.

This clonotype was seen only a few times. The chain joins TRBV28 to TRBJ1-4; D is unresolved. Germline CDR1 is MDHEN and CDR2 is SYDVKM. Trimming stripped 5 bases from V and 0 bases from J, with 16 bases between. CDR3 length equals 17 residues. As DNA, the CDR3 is TGTGCCAGCAGTCCCCGGCCCTCCACGGCAACTAATGAAAAACTGTTTTTT. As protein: CASSPRPSTATNEKLFF.

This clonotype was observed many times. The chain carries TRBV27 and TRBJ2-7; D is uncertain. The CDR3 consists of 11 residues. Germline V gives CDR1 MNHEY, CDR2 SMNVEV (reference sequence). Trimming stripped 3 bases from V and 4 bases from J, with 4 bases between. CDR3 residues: CASSFKYEQYF. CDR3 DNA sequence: TGTGCCAGCAGTTTTAAGTACGAGCAGTACTTC.

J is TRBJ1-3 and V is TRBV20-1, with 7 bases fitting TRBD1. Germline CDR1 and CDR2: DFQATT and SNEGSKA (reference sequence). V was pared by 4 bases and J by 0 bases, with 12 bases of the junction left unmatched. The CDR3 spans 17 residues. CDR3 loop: CSANTLDRPSSGNTIYF. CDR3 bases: TGCAGTGCTAACACCCTGGACAGGCCCAGCTCTGGAAACACCATATATTTT.

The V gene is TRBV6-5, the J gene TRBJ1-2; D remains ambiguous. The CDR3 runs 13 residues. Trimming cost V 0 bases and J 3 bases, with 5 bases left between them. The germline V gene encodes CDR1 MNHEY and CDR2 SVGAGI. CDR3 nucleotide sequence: TGTGCCAGCAGTTACTCGACTGACTATGGCTACACCTTC. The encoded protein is CASSYSTDYGYTF.

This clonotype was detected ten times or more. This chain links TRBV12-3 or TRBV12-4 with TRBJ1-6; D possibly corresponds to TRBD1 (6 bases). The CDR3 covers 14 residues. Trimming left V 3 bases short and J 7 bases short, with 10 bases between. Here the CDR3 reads CASSFRTANSPLHF. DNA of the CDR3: TGTGCCAGCAGTTTCCGGACAGCAAATTCACCCCTCCACTTT.

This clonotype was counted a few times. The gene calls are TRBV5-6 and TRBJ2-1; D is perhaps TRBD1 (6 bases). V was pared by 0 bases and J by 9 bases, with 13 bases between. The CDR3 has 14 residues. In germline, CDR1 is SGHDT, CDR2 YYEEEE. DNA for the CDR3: TGTGCCAGCAGCTTGGTGTTTCTGGGGGCTGAGCAGTTCTTC. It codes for CASSLVFLGAEQFF. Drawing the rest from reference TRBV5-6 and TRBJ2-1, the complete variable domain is DAGVTQSPTHLIKTRGQQVTLRCSPKSGHDTVSWYQQALGQGPQFIFQYYEEEERQRGNFPDRFSGHQFPNYSSELNVNALLLGDSALYLCASSLVFLGAEQFFGPGTRLTVL.

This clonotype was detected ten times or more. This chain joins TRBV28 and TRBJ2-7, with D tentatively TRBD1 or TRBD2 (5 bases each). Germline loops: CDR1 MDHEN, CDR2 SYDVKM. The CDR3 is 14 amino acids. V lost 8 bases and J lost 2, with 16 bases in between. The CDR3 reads CASHSTGPPYEQYF. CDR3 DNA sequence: TGTGCCAGCCATTCCACGGGACCCCCCTACGAGCAGTACTTC.

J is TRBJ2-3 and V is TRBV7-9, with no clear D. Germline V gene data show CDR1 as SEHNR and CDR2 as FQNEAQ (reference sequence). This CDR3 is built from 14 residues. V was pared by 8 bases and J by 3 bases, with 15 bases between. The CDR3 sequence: CASSLSFGTDTQYF. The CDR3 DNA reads TGTGCCAGCTCCCTTTCATTTGGGACAGATACGCAGTATTTT.

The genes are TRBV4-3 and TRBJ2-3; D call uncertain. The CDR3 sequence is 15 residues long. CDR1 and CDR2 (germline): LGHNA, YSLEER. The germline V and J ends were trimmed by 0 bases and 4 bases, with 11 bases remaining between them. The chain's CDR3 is CASSQDRGHPDTQYF. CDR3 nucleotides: TGCGCCAGCAGCCAAGATCGTGGCCACCCAGATACGCAGTATTTT.

DNA of the CDR3: TGCAGTGCTAGAGATTCGCGGGGGGCTTATAATTCACCCCTCCACTTT. This encodes CSARDSRGAYNSPLHF. J is TRBJ1-6 and V is TRBV20-1; weak D call: TRBD1 (6 bases). V shed 0 bases and J shed 4 bases, with 13 bases lying between them. The CDR3 runs to 16 residues. CDR1 DFQATT and CDR2 SNEGSKA come from the germline V gene (reference sequence).

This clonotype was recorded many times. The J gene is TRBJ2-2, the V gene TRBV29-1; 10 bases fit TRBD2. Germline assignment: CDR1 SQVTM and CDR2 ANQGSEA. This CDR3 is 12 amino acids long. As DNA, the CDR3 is TGCGCGGGACTAGCGACCACCGGGGAGCTGTTTTTT. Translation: CAGLATTGELFF.

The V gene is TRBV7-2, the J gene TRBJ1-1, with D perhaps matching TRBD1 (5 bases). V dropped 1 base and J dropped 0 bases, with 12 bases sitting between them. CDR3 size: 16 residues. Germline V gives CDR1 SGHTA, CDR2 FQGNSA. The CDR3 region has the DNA TGTGCCAGCAGCTTAGGTTGGGGGTCCATGAACACTGAAGCTTTCTTT. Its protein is CASSLGWGSMNTEAFF.

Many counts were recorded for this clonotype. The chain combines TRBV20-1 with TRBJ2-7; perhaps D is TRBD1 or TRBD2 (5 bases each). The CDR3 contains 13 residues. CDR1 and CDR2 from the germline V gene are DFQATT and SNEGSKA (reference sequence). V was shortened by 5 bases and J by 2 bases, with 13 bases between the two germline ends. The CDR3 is CSAVRGEAYEQYF. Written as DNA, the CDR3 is TGCAGTGCTGTGAGGGGAGAGGCCTACGAGCAGTACTTC.

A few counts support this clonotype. CDR3 DNA sequence: TGTGCCAGCAGTATGGCCACCTCACAGAATTCACCCCTCCACTTT. This codes for CASSMATSQNSPLHF. V and J are TRBV2 and TRBJ1-6; no reliable D call. Looked up from germline, CDR1 is SNHLY and CDR2 is FYNNEI. The CDR3 consists of 15 residues. V lost 5 bases and J 7 bases, leaving 15 bases between the germline ends.

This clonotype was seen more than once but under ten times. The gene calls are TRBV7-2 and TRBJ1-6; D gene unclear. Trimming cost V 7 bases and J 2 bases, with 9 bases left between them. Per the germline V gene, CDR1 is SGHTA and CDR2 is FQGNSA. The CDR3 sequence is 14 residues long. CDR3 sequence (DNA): TGTGCCAGCATTTGGCAAGCCTATAATTCACCCCTCCACTTT. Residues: CASIWQAYNSPLHF.

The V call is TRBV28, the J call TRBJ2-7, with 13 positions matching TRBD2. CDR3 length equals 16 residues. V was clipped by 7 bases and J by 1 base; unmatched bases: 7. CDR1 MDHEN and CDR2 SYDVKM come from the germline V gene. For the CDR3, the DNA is TGTGCCAGCAAGACTAGCGGGGGGCTATATTCCTACGAGCAGTACTTC. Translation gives CASKTSGGLYSYEQYF.

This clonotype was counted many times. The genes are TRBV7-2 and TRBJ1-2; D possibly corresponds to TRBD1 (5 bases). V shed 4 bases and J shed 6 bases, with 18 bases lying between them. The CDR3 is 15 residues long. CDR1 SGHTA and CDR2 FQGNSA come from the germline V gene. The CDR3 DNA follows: TGTGCCAGCAGCTCAGTGGGGCAGGTGGTTCATGGCTACACCTTC. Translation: CASSSVGQVVHGYTF.

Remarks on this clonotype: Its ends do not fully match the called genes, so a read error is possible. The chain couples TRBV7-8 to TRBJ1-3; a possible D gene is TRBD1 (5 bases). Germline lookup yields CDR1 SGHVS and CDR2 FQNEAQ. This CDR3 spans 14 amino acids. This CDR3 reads CASSLDGGGNTVYF. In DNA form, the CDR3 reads TGTGCCAGCAGCTTAGACGGGGGGGGAAACACCGTATATTTT.

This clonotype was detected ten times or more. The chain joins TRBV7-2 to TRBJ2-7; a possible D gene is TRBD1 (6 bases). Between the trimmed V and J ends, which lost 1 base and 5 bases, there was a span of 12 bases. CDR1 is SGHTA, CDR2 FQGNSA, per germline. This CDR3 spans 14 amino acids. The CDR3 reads CASSLGQGFHEQYF. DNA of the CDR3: TGTGCCAGCAGCTTAGGCCAGGGGTTCCACGAGCAGTACTTC. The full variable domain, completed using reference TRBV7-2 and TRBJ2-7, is GAGVSQSPSNKVTEKGKDVELRCDPISGHTALYWYRQSLGQGLEFLIYFQGNSAPDKSGLPSDRFSAERTGGSVSTLTIQRTQQEDSAVYLCASSLGQGFHEQYFGPGTRLTVT.

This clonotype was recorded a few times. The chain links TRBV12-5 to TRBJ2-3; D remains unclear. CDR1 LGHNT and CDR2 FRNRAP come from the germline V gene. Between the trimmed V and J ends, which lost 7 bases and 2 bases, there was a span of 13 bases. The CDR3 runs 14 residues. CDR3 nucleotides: TGTGCTAGTGCCGAAGAGGCCAACACAGATACGCAGTATTTT. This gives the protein CASAEEANTDTQYF.

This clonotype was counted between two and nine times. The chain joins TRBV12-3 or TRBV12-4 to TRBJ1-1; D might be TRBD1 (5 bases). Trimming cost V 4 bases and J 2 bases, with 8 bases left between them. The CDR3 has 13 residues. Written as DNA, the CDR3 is TGTGCCAGCAGTTCAGGGATTAACACTGAAGCTTTCTTT. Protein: CASSSGINTEAFF.